This T cell receptor (beta chain) was found in a study of blood T cell repertoires in COVID-19. Looking at the study overall: Samples of COVID-19 (acute and convalescent) were obtained from the United States, Italy and Spain. The analysed material was cDNA or gDNA that came from T cells, B-cell-depleted T cells, or PBMCs.

CDR1 and CDR2 (germline): SGHAT, FQNNGV. There are 16 residues in the CDR3. V lost 1 base, J lost 1 base, and 13 bases lay in between. In the source study's methods: The authors estimated nucleated cell counts from reference gene primer amplification. Libraries were prepared by immunoSEQ multiplex PCR; TCRdb keeps only in-frame clonotypes and omits some of them. That table supplies the V and J calls and clone size; D and trimming were determined from the DNA. Of roughly 190,000 clones detected, roughly nine tenths appear once; the ten largest clones hold 7% to 8%. The material sequenced was peripheral blood. The source of this sequence is a woman aged 80 or over in a cohort sampled during active or convalescent COVID-19. The chain joins TRBV11-2 to TRBJ1-1, with D perhaps matching TRBD1 (6 bases). The CDR3: CASSLVIQGRNTEAFF. CDR3 bases: TGTGCCAGCAGCTTAGTCATCCAGGGGAGGAACACTGAAGCTTTCTTT. Looking up the rest from reference TRBV11-2 and TRBJ1-1 gives the full variable domain: EAGVAQSPRYKIIEKRQSVAFWCNPISGHATLYWYQQILGQGPKLLIQFQNNGVVDDSQLPKDRFSAERLKGVDSTLKIQPAKLEDSAVYLCASSLVIQGRNTEAFFGQGTRLTVV.